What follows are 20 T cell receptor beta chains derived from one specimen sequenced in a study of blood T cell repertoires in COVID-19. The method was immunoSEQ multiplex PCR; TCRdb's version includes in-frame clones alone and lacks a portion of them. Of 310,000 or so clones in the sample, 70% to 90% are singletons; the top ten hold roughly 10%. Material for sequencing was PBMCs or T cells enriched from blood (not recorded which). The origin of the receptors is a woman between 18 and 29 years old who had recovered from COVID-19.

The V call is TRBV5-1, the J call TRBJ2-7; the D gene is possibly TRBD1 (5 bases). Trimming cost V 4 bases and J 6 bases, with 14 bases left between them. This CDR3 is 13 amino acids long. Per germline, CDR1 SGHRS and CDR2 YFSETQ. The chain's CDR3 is CASSSPRVGEQYF. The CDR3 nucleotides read TGCGCCAGCAGCAGCCCCAGGGTGGGCGAGCAGTACTTC.

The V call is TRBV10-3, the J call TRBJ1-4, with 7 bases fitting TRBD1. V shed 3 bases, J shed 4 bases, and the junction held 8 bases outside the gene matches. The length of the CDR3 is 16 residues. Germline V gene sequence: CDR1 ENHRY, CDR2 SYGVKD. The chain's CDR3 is CAISDPGTDYNEKLFF. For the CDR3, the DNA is TGTGCCATCAGTGATCCCGGGACAGATTATAATGAAAAACTGTTTTTT.

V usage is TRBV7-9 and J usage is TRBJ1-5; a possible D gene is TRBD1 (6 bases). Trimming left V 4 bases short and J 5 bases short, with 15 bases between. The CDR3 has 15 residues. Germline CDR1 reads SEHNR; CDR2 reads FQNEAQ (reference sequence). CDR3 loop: CASSSGGTQDQPQHF. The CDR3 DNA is TGTGCCAGCAGCTCGGGAGGGACACAGGATCAGCCCCAGCATTTT.

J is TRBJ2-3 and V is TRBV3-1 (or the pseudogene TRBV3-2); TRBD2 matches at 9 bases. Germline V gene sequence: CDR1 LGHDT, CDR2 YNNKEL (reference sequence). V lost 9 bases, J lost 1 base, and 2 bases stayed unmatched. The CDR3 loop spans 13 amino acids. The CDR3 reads CASRTSGTDTQYF. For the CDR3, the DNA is TGTGCCAGTAGGACTAGCGGCACAGATACGCAGTATTTT.

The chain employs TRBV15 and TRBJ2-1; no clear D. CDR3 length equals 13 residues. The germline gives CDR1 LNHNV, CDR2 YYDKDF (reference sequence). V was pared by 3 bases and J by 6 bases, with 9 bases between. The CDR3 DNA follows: TGTGCCACCAGCAGGTACAGAATCAATGAGCAGTTCTTC. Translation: CATSRYRINEQFF.

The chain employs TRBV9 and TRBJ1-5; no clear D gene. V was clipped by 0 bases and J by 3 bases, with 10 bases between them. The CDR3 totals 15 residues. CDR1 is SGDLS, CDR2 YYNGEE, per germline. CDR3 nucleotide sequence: TGTGCCAGCAGCGTAGGACAAGGAAACAATCAGCCCCAGCATTTT. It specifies CASSVGQGNNQPQHF.

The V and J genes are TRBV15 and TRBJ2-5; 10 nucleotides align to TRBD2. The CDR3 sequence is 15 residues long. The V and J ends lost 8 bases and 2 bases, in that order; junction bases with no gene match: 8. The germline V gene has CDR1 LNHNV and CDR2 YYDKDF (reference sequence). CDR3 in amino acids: CATRSSGRDQETQYF. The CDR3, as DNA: TGTGCCACCCGGTCGAGCGGGAGGGATCAAGAGACCCAGTACTTC.

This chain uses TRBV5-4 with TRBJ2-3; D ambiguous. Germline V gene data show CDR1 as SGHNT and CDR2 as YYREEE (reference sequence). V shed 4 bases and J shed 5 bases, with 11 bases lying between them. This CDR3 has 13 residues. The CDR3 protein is CASSPGRGDTQYF. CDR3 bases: TGTGCCAGCAGCCCCGGCAGAGGAGATACGCAGTATTTT.

This CDR3 is CASRRTGQGSDTQYF. In DNA, the CDR3 is TGTGCCAGCAGACGAACGGGACAGGGCTCAGATACGCAGTATTTT. The chain links TRBV3-1 (or the pseudogene TRBV3-2) to TRBJ2-3, with 9 bases that match TRBD1. Germline CDR1 reads LGHDT; CDR2 reads YNNKEL (reference sequence). This CDR3 comprises 15 residues. V was pared by 6 bases and J by 4 bases, with 8 bases of the junction left unmatched.

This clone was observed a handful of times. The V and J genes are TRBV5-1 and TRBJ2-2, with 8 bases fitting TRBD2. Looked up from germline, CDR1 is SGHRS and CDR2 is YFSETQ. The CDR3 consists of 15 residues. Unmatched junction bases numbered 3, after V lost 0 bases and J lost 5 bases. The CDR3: CASSLGGLATGELFF. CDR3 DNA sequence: TGCGCCAGCAGCTTGGGTGGACTAGCAACCGGGGAGCTGTTTTTT.

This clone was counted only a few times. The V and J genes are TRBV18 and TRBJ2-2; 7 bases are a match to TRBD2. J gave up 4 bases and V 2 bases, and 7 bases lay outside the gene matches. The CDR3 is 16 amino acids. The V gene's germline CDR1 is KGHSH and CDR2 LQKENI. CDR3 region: CASSPFERGGTGELFF. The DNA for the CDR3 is TGTGCCAGCTCACCATTTGAGCGGGGAGGCACCGGGGAGCTGTTTTTT.

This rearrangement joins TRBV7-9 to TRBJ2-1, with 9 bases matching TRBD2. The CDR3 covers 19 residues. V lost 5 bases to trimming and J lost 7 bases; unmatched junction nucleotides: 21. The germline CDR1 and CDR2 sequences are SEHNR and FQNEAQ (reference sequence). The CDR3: CASSPARWSGGKRSNEQFF. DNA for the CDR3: TGTGCCAGCAGCCCAGCCCGATGGAGCGGGGGGAAACGTTCAAATGAGCAGTTCTTC.

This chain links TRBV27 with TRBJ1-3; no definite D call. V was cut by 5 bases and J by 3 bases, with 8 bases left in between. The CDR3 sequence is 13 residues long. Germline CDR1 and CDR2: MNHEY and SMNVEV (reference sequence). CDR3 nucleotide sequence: TGTGCCAGCAGTCGATTGAGTGGAAACACCATATATTTT. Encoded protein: CASSRLSGNTIYF.

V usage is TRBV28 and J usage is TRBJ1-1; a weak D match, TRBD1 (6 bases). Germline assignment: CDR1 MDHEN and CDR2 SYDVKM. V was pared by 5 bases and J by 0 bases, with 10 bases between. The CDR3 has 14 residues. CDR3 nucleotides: TGTGCCAGCAGTCCGGGGGGCGTGAACACTGAAGCTTTCTTT. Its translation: CASSPGGVNTEAFF.

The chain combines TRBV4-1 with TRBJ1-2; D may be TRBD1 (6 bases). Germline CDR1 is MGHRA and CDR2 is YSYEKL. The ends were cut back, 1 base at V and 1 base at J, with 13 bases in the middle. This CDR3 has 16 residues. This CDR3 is CASSQAGNRVNYGYTF. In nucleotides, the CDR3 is TGCGCCAGCAGCCAAGCGGGGAACAGGGTTAACTATGGCTACACCTTC.

CDR3 protein: CASSQVDEGAFSHEQYF. The DNA for the CDR3 is TGCGCCAGCAGCCAAGTAGACGAGGGGGCGTTTTCCCACGAGCAGTACTTC. This chain uses TRBV4-1 with TRBJ2-7; 7 bases align to TRBD1. Germline CDR1 and CDR2: MGHRA and YSYEKL. The CDR3 totals 17 residues. Trimming at V came to 1 base and at J to 5 bases, leaving 14 bases not matched to a gene.

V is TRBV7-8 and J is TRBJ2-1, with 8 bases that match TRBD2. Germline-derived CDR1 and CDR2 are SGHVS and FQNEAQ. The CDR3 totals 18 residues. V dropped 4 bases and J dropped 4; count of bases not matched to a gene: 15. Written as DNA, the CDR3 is TGTGCCAGCAGCTCACCGCAGCTCGGGGGGGCCAGATACAATGAGCAGTTCTTC. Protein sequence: CASSSPQLGGARYNEQFF.

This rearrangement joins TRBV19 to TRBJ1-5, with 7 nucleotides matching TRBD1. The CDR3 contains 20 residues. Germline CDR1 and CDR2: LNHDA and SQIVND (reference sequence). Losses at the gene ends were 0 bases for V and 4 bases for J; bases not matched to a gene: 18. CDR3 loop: CASSIDENGQEPAINQPQHF. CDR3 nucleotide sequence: TGTGCCAGTAGTATAGATGAAAATGGACAGGAACCCGCCATTAATCAGCCCCAGCATTTT. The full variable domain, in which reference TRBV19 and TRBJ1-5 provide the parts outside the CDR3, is DGGITQSPKYLFRKEGQNVTLSCEQNLNHDAMYWYRQDPGQGLRLIYYSQIVNDFQKGDIAEGYSVSREKKESFPLTVTSAQKNPTAFYLCASSIDENGQEPAINQPQHFGDGTRLSIL.

CDR3 DNA: TGTGCCAGCAGTTACACAAAAGATGGCACTGAAGCTTTCTTT. It encodes CASSYTKDGTEAFF. The gene calls are TRBV6-2 or TRBV6-3 and TRBJ1-1; D gene unclear. V gave up 2 bases and J gave up 4 bases, with 11 bases separating them. CDR3 length: 14 amino acids. Germline V gene sequence: CDR1 MNHEY, CDR2 SVGEGT.

The CDR3 DNA is TGTGCCAGCAGCGTAGTTTCCGGGTTTCCGAACACCATATATTTT. This encodes CASSVVSGFPNTIYF. This chain links TRBV9 with TRBJ1-3; D remains ambiguous. The CDR3 is made up of 15 amino acids. Germline-derived CDR1 and CDR2 are SGDLS and YYNGEE. Trimming took 0 bases from V and 7 from J, leaving 14 bases between them.